This T cell receptor beta chain was sequenced in a study of shared clonotypes between healthy human individuals. At the level of the study: With ages of 18 to 49, the donors were two women and a few men.

In regard to this clone: Its target is not known.

It was across several immunoSEQ plates that each subset's genomic DNA was evenly split. The repertoire was sequenced with immunoSEQ multiplex PCR; TCRdb's copy has only in-frame clones and lacks some. The profile shows more than 2 million clones, over 85% of them singletons. From germline, CDR1 is SGHNT and CDR2 YYREEE (reference sequence). The CDR3 consists of 15 residues. V was trimmed by 1 base and J by 0 bases, leaving 5 bases between them. Broader study findings: Although depth was large, rarefaction showed that sequencing of the sorted subsets was incomplete. In general, naive subsets displayed greater estimated richness than memory subsets did.

CD45RO-negative, CCR7-selected cells formed the naive CD8 fraction, which excluded terminally differentiated effector memory CD45RA+ cells. The source of this sequence is a man in his late teens or twenties in good health. The chain uses TRBV5-4 and TRBJ2-6; D uncertain. The sample taken for sequencing was naive CD8+ T cells sorted from blood. The CDR3 spells CASSLHNSGANVLTF. The CDR3 DNA follows: TGTGCCAGCAGCTTGCACAACTCTGGGGCCAACGTCCTGACTTTC.